This T cell receptor beta chain was found in a study of cytomegalovirus exposure and HLA in healthy donors. Germline trimming cut 10 bases from V and 9 bases from J; bases unmatched to any gene: 13. CDR3 size: 14 residues. Germline V gene lookup returns CDR1 MNHNS and CDR2 SASEGT. Study findings and constraints: Later, an analysis found that common viral pathogens appeared to be linked with several of the most significant clusters. Several V segments, TRBV6-2 and TRBV6-3 among them, could not be told apart and were dropped.

PCR employed 60 Vbeta and 13 Jbeta primers. Sequenced by immunoSEQ multiplex PCR; TCRdb stores in-frame clones only, minus some. The profile shows approximately 70,000 clones, about 80% of them singletons. Remarks on this clone: Its antigen is not identified.

The sample taken for sequencing was PBMCs. This rearrangement joins TRBV6-1 to TRBJ2-1; TRBD2 agrees at 9 bases. This TCR was sampled from a man aged 45-65 years in good health and CMV-seronegative. The CDR3 DNA follows: TGTGCCACTGCGGCGGGGGGGGCCTTGAGTGAGCAGTTCTTC. Translated, it gives CATAAGGALSEQFF.